A selection of T cell receptor beta chains follows, all from one sample in a study of T cell repertoires in aging, cancer and after chemotherapy. MiXCR, run by TCRdb on the multiplex PCR reads, gives a single entry per CDR3 protein. The sample yields approximately 9,700 distinct CDR3 sequences, 30% to 40% seen once. Sequencing used blood. Source of these receptors: a human donor in good health. CDR3s include the opening cysteine and the closing phenylalanine or tryptophan. The order of the fields is clone size, D gene, V gene, J gene, CDR3 DNA, CDR3 protein. D genes are given only for firm matches. Some rows mark clone size as missing; the rest say once, few, many or name a class of expanded clone.

clone size: few; D gene: NA; V gene: TRBV19; J gene: TRBJ1-1; CDR3 DNA: TGTGCCAGCACGACCCGACAGGCTGAAGCTTTCTTT; CDR3 protein: CASTTRQAEAFF
clone size: few; D gene: TRBD1; V gene: TRBV6-5; J gene: TRBJ1-2; CDR3 DNA: TGTGCCAGCAGTTCGACGGGACAGGGGGCGCGCACCTTC; CDR3 protein: CASSSTGQGARTF
clone size: few; D gene: NA; V gene: TRBV6-5; J gene: TRBJ1-2; CDR3 DNA: TGTGCCAGCAGTTCCAAAGAGAACTATGGCTACACCTTC; CDR3 protein: CASSSKENYGYTF
clone size: NA; D gene: NA; V gene: TRBV19; J gene: TRBJ2-5; CDR3 DNA: TGTGCCAGTAGTATCGCCCATTCGTACCGTCAAGAGACCCAGTACTTC; CDR3 protein: CASSIAHSYRQETQYF
clone size: few; D gene: TRBD2; V gene: TRBV6-5; J gene: TRBJ2-7; CDR3 DNA: TGTGCCAGCAGTCAGCGGGGGGGCCCCGCCTACGAGCAGTACTTC; CDR3 protein: CASSQRGGPAYEQYF
clone size: NA; D gene: NA; V gene: TRBV19; J gene: TRBJ2-3; CDR3 DNA: TGTGCCAGTAGTATTCCGATACCCGGGACCGGAGGAGATACGCAGTATTTT; CDR3 protein: CASSIPIPGTGGDTQYF
clone size: few; D gene: NA; V gene: TRBV19; J gene: TRBJ1-2; CDR3 DNA: TGTGCCAGTAGTATAGACGCAGGCCCTAACTATGGCTACACCTTC; CDR3 protein: CASSIDAGPNYGYTF
clone size: NA; D gene: TRBD2; V gene: TRBV13; J gene: TRBJ2-1; CDR3 DNA: TGTGCCAGCAGGAAGACAAAGCGGGAGGGCCCTTACAATGAGCAGTTCTTC; CDR3 protein: CASRKTKREGPYNEQFF
clone size: few; D gene: NA; V gene: TRBV11-3; J gene: TRBJ2-6; CDR3 DNA: TGTGCCAGCAGTCCGGTAGCGGGGGCCAACGTCCTGACTTTC; CDR3 protein: CASSPVAGANVLTF
clone size: once; D gene: NA; V gene: TRBV29-1; J gene: TRBJ1-2; CDR3 DNA: TGCAGCGCCGGCCGGGGGACCGATAACTATGGCTACACCTTC; CDR3 protein: CSAGRGTDNYGYTF
clone size: NA; D gene: NA; V gene: TRBV5-6; J gene: TRBJ1-3; CDR3 DNA: TGTGCCAGCAGCGCGGGCCCTGGAAACACCATATATTTT; CDR3 protein: CASSAGPGNTIYF
clone size: few; D gene: TRBD2; V gene: TRBV12-3/TRBV12-4; J gene: TRBJ2-2; CDR3 DNA: TGTGCCAGCAGTCGGACTAGTCCCGGGGAGCTGTTTTTT; CDR3 protein: CASSRTSPGELFF
clone size: once; D gene: TRBD2; V gene: TRBV6-5; J gene: TRBJ2-1; CDR3 DNA: TGTGCCAGCAGGGGGGGGGAGGGCCGGACCTACAATGAGCAGTTCTTC; CDR3 protein: CASRGGEGRTYNEQFF
clone size: medium-sized; D gene: NA; V gene: TRBV11-3; J gene: TRBJ2-7; CDR3 DNA: TGTGCCAGCAGCTCAGCGAGGGGCGACCCCTACGAGCAGTACTTC; CDR3 protein: CASSSARGDPYEQYF
clone size: NA; D gene: NA; V gene: TRBV11-3; J gene: TRBJ2-2; CDR3 DNA: TGTGCCAGCAGCTTAGATTGGGTTGGCCCCGGGGAGCTGTTTTTT; CDR3 protein: CASSLDWVGPGELFF
clone size: NA; D gene: NA; V gene: TRBV11-3; J gene: TRBJ1-1; CDR3 DNA: TGTGCCAGCAGCAGGGGAGCGGGGCGACTGACTGAAGCTTTCTTT; CDR3 protein: CASSRGAGRLTEAFF
clone size: few; D gene: TRBD2; V gene: TRBV11-1; J gene: TRBJ2-5; CDR3 DNA: TGTGCCAGCAGCTCGACTAGCGGGAGGATGGGGAAGACCCAGTACTTC; CDR3 protein: CASSSTSGRMGKTQYF
clone size: NA; D gene: TRBD1; V gene: TRBV28; J gene: TRBJ2-5; CDR3 DNA: TGTGCCAGCAGCGCGTCGTACAGGGGCGGCGAGACCCAGTACTTC; CDR3 protein: CASSASYRGGETQYF
clone size: medium-sized; D gene: NA; V gene: TRBV29-1; J gene: TRBJ1-1; CDR3 DNA: TGCAGCGCCTTGAGAGGGTCGCATGAAGCTTTCTTT; CDR3 protein: CSALRGSHEAFF
clone size: NA; D gene: TRBD2; V gene: TRBV27; J gene: TRBJ2-1; CDR3 DNA: TGTGCCAGCAGTTTAGGTAGCGGGGGGCGTCGAGAGGAGCAGTTCTTC; CDR3 protein: CASSLGSGGRREEQFF
clone size: NA; D gene: NA; V gene: TRBV6-6; J gene: TRBJ1-4; CDR3 DNA: TGTGCCAGCAGCCTGGAGGGCGGGAATGAAAAACTGTTTTTT; CDR3 protein: CASSLEGGNEKLFF
clone size: NA; D gene: NA; V gene: TRBV5-3; J gene: TRBJ2-1; CDR3 DNA: TGTGCCAGAAGCTTGCCGGGACCGGTCCCGGGGGATAATGAGCAGTTCTTC; CDR3 protein: CARSLPGPVPGDNEQFF
clone size: few; D gene: TRBD2; V gene: TRBV6-6; J gene: TRBJ2-1; CDR3 DNA: TGTGCCAGCAGTGATTCAGCGGGGGGGTACTACAATGAGCAGTTCTTC; CDR3 protein: CASSDSAGGYYNEQFF
clone size: NA; D gene: TRBD2; V gene: TRBV5-3; J gene: TRBJ2-5; CDR3 DNA: TGTGCCAGAAGCGGGGGCCAGCCGGGGGTAGCTAGCGGGAATGAGCAAAGAGAGACCCAGTACTTC; CDR3 protein: CARSGGQPGVASGNEQRETQYF
clone size: NA; D gene: TRBD2; V gene: TRBV5-1; J gene: TRBJ2-2; CDR3 DNA: TGCGCCAGCAGCTATGGACTAGCGGGGGGCACCGGGGAGCTGTTTTTT; CDR3 protein: CASSYGLAGGTGELFF
clone size: few; D gene: TRBD1; V gene: TRBV11-3; J gene: TRBJ2-6; CDR3 DNA: TGTGCCAGCAGCCCCGGGACAGGGGCCGGGGCCAACGTCCTGACTTTC; CDR3 protein: CASSPGTGAGANVLTF
clone size: NA; D gene: NA; V gene: TRBV11-1; J gene: TRBJ2-5; CDR3 DNA: TGTGCCAGCAGCTCGGGTTCCTCCGAGACCCAGTACTTC; CDR3 protein: CASSSGSSETQYF
clone size: NA; D gene: NA; V gene: TRBV29-1; J gene: TRBJ1-2; CDR3 DNA: TGCAGCGTTGAAGATAGCGGGGCAGGGTTCGACTATGGCTACACCTTC; CDR3 protein: CSVEDSGAGFDYGYTF
clone size: few; D gene: NA; V gene: TRBV5-6; J gene: TRBJ1-6; CDR3 DNA: TGTGCCAGCAGCTTTCGTGGGTCTGGGAATTCACCCCTCCACTTT; CDR3 protein: CASSFRGSGNSPLHF
clone size: few; D gene: NA; V gene: TRBV5-5; J gene: TRBJ1-6; CDR3 DNA: TGTGCCAGCAGCTTGGTTGGGGCAGCCGACTCACCCCTCCACTTT; CDR3 protein: CASSLVGAADSPLHF
clone size: NA; D gene: NA; V gene: TRBV7-6; J gene: TRBJ2-7; CDR3 DNA: TGTGCCAGCAGCCCCGGGCCCGGGGGTCGCGAGCAGTACTTC; CDR3 protein: CASSPGPGGREQYF
clone size: NA; D gene: NA; V gene: TRBV6-5; J gene: TRBJ2-5; CDR3 DNA: TGTGCCAGCAGTTACGCCGGTTTGGTAGAGACCCAGTACTTC; CDR3 protein: CASSYAGLVETQYF
clone size: NA; D gene: NA; V gene: TRBV19; J gene: TRBJ1-1; CDR3 DNA: TGTGCCAGTAGTATAGGCGGGGGCGCGGTCACTGAAGCTTTCTTT; CDR3 protein: CASSIGGGAVTEAFF
clone size: few; D gene: NA; V gene: TRBV27; J gene: TRBJ2-1; CDR3 DNA: TGTGCCAGCAGGACCCCAATACGGACAGCGAGCTCCTACAATGAGCAGTTCTTC; CDR3 protein: CASRTPIRTASSYNEQFF
clone size: few; D gene: NA; V gene: TRBV5-4; J gene: TRBJ1-3; CDR3 DNA: TGTGCCAGCAGCTTGGACCAGGGAACCGGAAACACCATATATTTT; CDR3 protein: CASSLDQGTGNTIYF
clone size: NA; D gene: NA; V gene: TRBV7-2; J gene: TRBJ2-3; CDR3 DNA: TGTGCCAGCAGCTTTACGTCCCTAAGCACAGATACGCAGTATTTT; CDR3 protein: CASSFTSLSTDTQYF
clone size: once; D gene: NA; V gene: TRBV19; J gene: TRBJ2-1; CDR3 DNA: TGTACCAGTAGTATAGTGGGACATGTTGGTGAGCAGTTCTTC; CDR3 protein: CTSSIVGHVGEQFF
clone size: NA; D gene: NA; V gene: TRBV6-4; J gene: TRBJ1-5; CDR3 DNA: TGTGCCAGCAGTGAGGGTAGCAATCAGCCCCAGCATTTT; CDR3 protein: CASSEGSNQPQHF
clone size: NA; D gene: TRBD1; V gene: TRBV30; J gene: TRBJ2-2; CDR3 DNA: TGTGCCTGGAGGGAACAGGGGGCCGGGGAGCTGTTTTTT; CDR3 protein: CAWREQGAGELFF
clone size: few; D gene: TRBD1; V gene: TRBV19; J gene: TRBJ2-7; CDR3 DNA: TGTGCCAGTAGTAATTCTAGGACAGGGCACGGCGAGCAGTACTTC; CDR3 protein: CASSNSRTGHGEQYF
clone size: few; D gene: NA; V gene: TRBV19; J gene: TRBJ2-3; CDR3 DNA: TGTGCCAGTAGTATACGTAGGGATACGCAGTATTTT; CDR3 protein: CASSIRRDTQYF
clone size: once; D gene: TRBD1; V gene: TRBV30; J gene: TRBJ2-7; CDR3 DNA: TGTGCCTCAAGGGGACAGGGACACTACGAGCAGTACTTC; CDR3 protein: CASRGQGHYEQYF
clone size: NA; D gene: TRBD1; V gene: TRBV19; J gene: TRBJ1-2; CDR3 DNA: TGTGCCAGTAGCCTGGGACAGTCCTATGGCTACACCTTC; CDR3 protein: CASSLGQSYGYTF
clone size: NA; D gene: NA; V gene: TRBV19; J gene: TRBJ1-1; CDR3 DNA: TGTGCCAGTGGGTCCCCACGGGCTTTCTTT; CDR3 protein: CASGSPRAFF
clone size: NA; D gene: TRBD2; V gene: TRBV7-6; J gene: TRBJ2-1; CDR3 DNA: TGTGCCAGCAGGCCCCAAGGAACTAGCGGGGATGAGCAGTTCTTC; CDR3 protein: CASRPQGTSGDEQFF
clone size: NA; D gene: TRBD1; V gene: TRBV7-9; J gene: TRBJ2-4; CDR3 DNA: TGTGCCAGCAGCCGGGACAGGGGCTCTTCCCGCGGCAAAAACATTCAGTACTTC; CDR3 protein: CASSRDRGSSRGKNIQYF
clone size: medium-sized; D gene: TRBD2; V gene: TRBV29-1; J gene: TRBJ2-7; CDR3 DNA: TGCAGCGTTCTTGGACTAGCGGGGAACTACGAGCAGTACTTC; CDR3 protein: CSVLGLAGNYEQYF
clone size: medium-sized; D gene: NA; V gene: TRBV29-1; J gene: TRBJ2-3; CDR3 DNA: TGCAGCACGGGACCTCAACTCACAGATACGCAGTATTTT; CDR3 protein: CSTGPQLTDTQYF
clone size: NA; D gene: NA; V gene: TRBV7-9; J gene: TRBJ1-5; CDR3 DNA: TGTGCCAGCAGCTTAGCGGCGACAGATAATCAACAGCATTTT; CDR3 protein: CASSLAATDNQQHF
clone size: few; D gene: NA; V gene: TRBV6-5; J gene: TRBJ2-1; CDR3 DNA: TGTGCCAGCAGTGCCCCTATGGAAGCAGGTTTCTTC; CDR3 protein: CASSAPMEAGFF
clone size: medium-sized; D gene: NA; V gene: TRBV29-1; J gene: TRBJ2-3; CDR3 DNA: TGCAGCGTTCCGAGGACAGTTACAGATACGCAGTATTTT; CDR3 protein: CSVPRTVTDTQYF
clone size: few; D gene: TRBD1; V gene: TRBV5-6; J gene: TRBJ2-2; CDR3 DNA: TGTGCCAGCCGAGGACAGGGGGCGGTGAACACCGGGGAGCTGTTTTTT; CDR3 protein: CASRGQGAVNTGELFF
clone size: NA; D gene: TRBD1; V gene: TRBV5-1; J gene: TRBJ2-2; CDR3 DNA: TGCGCCAGCAGCTTACCGCCGGGACAGGGGGCATGGGTGACCGGGGAGCTGTTTTTT; CDR3 protein: CASSLPPGQGAWVTGELFF
clone size: NA; D gene: NA; V gene: TRBV30; J gene: TRBJ2-2; CDR3 DNA: TGTGCCTGGAGACAGGGGGGGGGCGGGGAGCTGTTTTTT; CDR3 protein: CAWRQGGGGELFF